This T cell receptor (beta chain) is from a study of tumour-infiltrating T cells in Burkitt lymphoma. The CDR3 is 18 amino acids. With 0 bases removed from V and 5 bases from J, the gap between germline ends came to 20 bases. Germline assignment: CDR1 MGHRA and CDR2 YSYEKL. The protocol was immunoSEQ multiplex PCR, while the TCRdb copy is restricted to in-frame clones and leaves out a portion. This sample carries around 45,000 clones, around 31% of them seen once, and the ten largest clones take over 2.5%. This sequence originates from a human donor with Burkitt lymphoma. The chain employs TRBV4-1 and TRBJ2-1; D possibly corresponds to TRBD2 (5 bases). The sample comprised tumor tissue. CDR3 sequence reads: CASSQEGSGISGNNEQFF. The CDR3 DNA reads TGCGCCAGCAGCCAAGAAGGATCGGGGATCTCTGGGAACAATGAGCAGTTCTTC.